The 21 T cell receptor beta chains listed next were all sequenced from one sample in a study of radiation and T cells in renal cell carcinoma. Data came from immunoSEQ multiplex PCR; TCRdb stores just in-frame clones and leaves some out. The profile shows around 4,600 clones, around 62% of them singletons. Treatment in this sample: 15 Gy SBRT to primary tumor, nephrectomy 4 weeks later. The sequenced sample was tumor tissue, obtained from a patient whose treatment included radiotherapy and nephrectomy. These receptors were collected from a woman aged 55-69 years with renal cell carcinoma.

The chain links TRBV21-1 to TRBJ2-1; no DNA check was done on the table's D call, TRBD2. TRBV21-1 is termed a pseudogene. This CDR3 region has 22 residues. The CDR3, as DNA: TGTGCCAGCAGCAACCCTAGCGGGAGGGCGTTCCGGAATCTCTACTACTACAATGAGCAGTTCTTC. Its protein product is CASSNPSGRAFRNLYYYNEQFF.

The CDR3 loop reads CSVGLAGLKNEQFF. The CDR3 coding sequence is TGCAGCGTAGGACTAGCGGGCCTGAAGAATGAGCAGTTCTTC. The rearrangement joins TRBV29-1 to TRBJ2-1, with TRBD2 identical over 11 bases. J lost 7 bases, V lost 6 bases, and 8 bases had no gene match. Per the germline V gene, CDR1 is SQVTM and CDR2 is ANQGSEA. The CDR3 is 14 residues long.

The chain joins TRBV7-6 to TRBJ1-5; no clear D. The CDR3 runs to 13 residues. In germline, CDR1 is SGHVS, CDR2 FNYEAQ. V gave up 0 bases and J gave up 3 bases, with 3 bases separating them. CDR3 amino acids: CASSLALNQPQHF. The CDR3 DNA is TGTGCCAGCAGCTTAGCCCTCAATCAGCCCCAGCATTTT.

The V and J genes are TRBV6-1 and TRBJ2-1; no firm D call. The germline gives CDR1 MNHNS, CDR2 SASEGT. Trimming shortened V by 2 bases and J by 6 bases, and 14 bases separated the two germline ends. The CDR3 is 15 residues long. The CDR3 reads CASSEPRVWSNEQFF. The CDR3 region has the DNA TGTGCCAGCAGTGAACCCCGGGTGTGGTCCAATGAGCAGTTCTTC.

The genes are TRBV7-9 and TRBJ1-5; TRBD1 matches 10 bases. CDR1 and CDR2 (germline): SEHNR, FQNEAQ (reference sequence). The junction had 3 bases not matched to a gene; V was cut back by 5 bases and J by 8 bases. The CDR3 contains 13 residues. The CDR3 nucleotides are TGTGCCAGCAGCAGGACAGGGGGGGAGCCCCAGCATTTT. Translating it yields CASSRTGGEPQHF.

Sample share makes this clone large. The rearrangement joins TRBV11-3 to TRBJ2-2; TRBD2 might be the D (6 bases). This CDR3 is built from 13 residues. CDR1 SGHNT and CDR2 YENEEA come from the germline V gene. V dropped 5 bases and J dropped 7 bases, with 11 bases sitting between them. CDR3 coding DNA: TGTGCCAGCAGCCCTTTGGGAGGCGGGGAGCTGTTTTTT. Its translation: CASSPLGGGELFF.

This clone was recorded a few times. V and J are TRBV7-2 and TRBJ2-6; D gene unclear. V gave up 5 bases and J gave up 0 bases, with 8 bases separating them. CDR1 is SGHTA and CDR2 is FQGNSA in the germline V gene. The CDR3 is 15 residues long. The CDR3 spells CASSPIFSGANVLTF. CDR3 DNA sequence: TGTGCCAGCAGCCCCATCTTCTCTGGGGCCAACGTCCTGACTTTC.

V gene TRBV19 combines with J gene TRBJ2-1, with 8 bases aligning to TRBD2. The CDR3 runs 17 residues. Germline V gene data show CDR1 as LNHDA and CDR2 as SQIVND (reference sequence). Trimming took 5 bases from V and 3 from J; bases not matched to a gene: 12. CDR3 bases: TGTGCCAGTAGTCGAACTAGCGGAGGAAAGGGCTACAATGAGCAGTTCTTC. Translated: CASSRTSGGKGYNEQFF.

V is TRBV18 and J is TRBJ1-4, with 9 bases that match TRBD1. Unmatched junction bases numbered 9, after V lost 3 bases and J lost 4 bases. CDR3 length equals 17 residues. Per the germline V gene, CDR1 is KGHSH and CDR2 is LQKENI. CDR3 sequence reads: CASSPTPGTGYNEKLFF. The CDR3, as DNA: TGTGCCAGCTCACCCACTCCCGGGACAGGGTATAATGAAAAACTGTTTTTT.

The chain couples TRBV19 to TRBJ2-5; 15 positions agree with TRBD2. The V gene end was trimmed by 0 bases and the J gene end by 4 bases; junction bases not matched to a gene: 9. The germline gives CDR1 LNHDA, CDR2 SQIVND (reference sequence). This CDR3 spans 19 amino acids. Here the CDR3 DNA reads TGTGCCAGTAGTATAGATGGTTGGACTAGCGGGAGGGCGGGAGAGACCCAGTACTTC. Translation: CASSIDGWTSGRAGETQYF.

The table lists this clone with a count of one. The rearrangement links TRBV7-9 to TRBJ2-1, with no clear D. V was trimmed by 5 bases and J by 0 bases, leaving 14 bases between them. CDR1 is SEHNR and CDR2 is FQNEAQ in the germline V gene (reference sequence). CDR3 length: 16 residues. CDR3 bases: TGTGCCAGCAGCCCCCCACAGCTTTACTCCTACAATGAGCAGTTCTTC. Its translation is CASSPPQLYSYNEQFF.

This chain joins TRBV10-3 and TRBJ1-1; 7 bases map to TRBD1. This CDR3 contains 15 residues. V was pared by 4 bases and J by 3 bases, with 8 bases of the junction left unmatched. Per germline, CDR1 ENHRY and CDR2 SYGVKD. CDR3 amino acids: CAISVQTGRDTEAFF. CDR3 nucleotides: TGTGCCATCAGTGTTCAGACAGGGCGGGACACTGAAGCTTTCTTT.

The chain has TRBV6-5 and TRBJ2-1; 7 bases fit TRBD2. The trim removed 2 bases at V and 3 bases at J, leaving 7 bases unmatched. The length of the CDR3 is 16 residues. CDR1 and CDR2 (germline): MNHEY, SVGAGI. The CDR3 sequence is CASSYGGGGLYNEQFF. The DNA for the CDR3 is TGTGCCAGCAGTTACGGCGGCGGGGGACTCTACAATGAGCAGTTCTTC.

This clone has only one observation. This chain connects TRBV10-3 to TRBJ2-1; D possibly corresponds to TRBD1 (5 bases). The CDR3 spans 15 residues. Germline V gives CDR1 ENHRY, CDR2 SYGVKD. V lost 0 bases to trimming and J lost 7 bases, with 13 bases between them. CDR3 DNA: TGTGCCATCAGTGAGTCAGGGCAGGGAAGGAATGAGCAGTTCTTC. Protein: CAISESGQGRNEQFF.

CDR3 loop: CASSEETRTSGVRDTQYF. The CDR3 DNA reads TGTGCCAGCAGTGAAGAAACCCGGACTAGCGGAGTTCGGGATACGCAGTATTTT. J is TRBJ2-3 and V is TRBV2, with 10 bases that match TRBD2. Germline V gene data show CDR1 as SNHLY and CDR2 as FYNNEI. Losses at the gene ends were 1 base for V and 6 bases for J; bases not matched to a gene: 13. The CDR3 is 18 residues long.

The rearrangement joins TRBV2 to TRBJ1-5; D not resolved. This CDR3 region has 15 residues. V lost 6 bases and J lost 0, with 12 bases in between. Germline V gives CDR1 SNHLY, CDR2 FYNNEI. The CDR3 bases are TGTGCCAGCAGAGACGTCGCATTTAGCAATCAGCCCCAGCATTTT. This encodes CASRDVAFSNQPQHF.

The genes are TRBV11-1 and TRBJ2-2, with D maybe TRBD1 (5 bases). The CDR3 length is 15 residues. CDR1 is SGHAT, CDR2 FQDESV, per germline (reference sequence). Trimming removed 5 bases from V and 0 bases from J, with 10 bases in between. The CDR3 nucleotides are TGTGCCAGCAGCGGGTTGACAGCGAACACCGGGGAGCTGTTTTTT. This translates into CASSGLTANTGELFF.

The CDR3 here is CAWSVWPGHYGYTF. The DNA of the CDR3 is TGTGCCTGGAGTGTATGGCCAGGCCACTATGGCTACACCTTC. The chain couples TRBV30 to TRBJ1-2; D not certain. This CDR3 comprises 14 residues. Germline values: CDR1 GTSNPN, CDR2 SVGIG (reference sequence). V dropped 0 bases and J dropped 3 bases, with 11 bases sitting between them.

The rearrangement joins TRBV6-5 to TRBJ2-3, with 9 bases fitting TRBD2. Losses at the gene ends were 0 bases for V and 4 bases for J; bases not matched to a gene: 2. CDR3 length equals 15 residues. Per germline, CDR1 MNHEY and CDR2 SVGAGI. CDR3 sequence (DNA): TGTGCCAGCAGTTACTCGGCGGGAGGGCCAGATACGCAGTATTTT. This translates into CASSYSAGGPDTQYF.

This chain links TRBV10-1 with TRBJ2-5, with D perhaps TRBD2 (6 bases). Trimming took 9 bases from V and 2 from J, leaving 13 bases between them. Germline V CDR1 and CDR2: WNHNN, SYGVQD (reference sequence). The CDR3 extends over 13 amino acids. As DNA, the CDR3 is TGCGCCAGGGGACTGGAGACTCAAGAGACCCAGTACTTC. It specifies CARGLETQETQYF.

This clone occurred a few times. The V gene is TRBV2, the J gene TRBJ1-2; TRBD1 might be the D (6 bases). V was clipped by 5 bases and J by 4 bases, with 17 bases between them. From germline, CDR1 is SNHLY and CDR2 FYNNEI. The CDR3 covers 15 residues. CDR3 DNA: TGTGCCAGCAGTCCGGTTGGGGGGCGCGGCTATGGCTACACCTTC. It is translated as CASSPVGGRGYGYTF.